The T cell receptor beta chain described here comes from a study of blood T cell repertoires in COVID-19. Study at large: The United States, Italy and Spain supplied acute and convalescent COVID-19 samples. The analysed material was cDNA or gDNA that came from T cells, B-cell-depleted T cells, or PBMCs.

CDR1 and CDR2 (germline): SGHNT, YYREEE (reference sequence). Trimming took off 1 base at V and 6 bases at J, with 16 bases between the two ends. CDR3 size: 16 residues. Methods used by the authors: The authors estimated nucleated cell counts from reference gene primer amplification. Sequenced by immunoSEQ multiplex PCR; TCRdb stores in-frame clones only, minus some. V, J and clone size are taken as reported in that table, and D and trimming were inferred from the DNA itself. The table includes more than 95,000 clones, around three quarters detected once. The receptor was derived from a man between 65 and 79 years old with acute or convalescent COVID-19. The specimen sequenced was peripheral blood. The chain couples TRBV5-4 to TRBJ2-2, with TRBD2 as a possible D gene (6 bases). CDR3 amino acids: CASSLPRLVGAGELFF. DNA for the CDR3: TGTGCCAGCAGCTTGCCACGACTAGTTGGGGCCGGGGAGCTGTTTTTT.